This T cell receptor (beta chain) was documented in a study of T cells after yellow fever vaccination. The germline V gene encodes CDR1 SGHTA and CDR2 FQGTGA. V lost 2 bases to trimming and J lost 4 bases, with 5 bases between them. The CDR3 has 13 residues. One entry per CDR3 protein, called by TCRdb with MiXCR from the 5' RACE reads. The sample lists 300,000 or so distinct CDR3 sequences, 13% occurring once. V is TRBV7-3 and J is TRBJ2-2; D gene uncertain. The source was CD4+ T cells sorted from PBMCs, collected 45 days after the yellow fever booster vaccination. The source of this sequence is a man aged 25 to 40 who received the YFV17D yellow fever vaccine. The CDR3 region has the DNA TGTGCCAGCAGCTTAGTTCGCACCGGGGAGCTGTTTTTT. As protein: CASSLVRTGELFF. The whole variable domain, filled in from reference TRBV7-3 and TRBJ2-2, reads GAGVSQTPSNKVTEKGKYVELRCDPISGHTALYWYRQSLGQGPEFLIYFQGTGAADDSGLPNDRFFAVRPEGSVSTLKIQRTERGDSAVYLCASSLVRTGELFFGEGSRLTVL.